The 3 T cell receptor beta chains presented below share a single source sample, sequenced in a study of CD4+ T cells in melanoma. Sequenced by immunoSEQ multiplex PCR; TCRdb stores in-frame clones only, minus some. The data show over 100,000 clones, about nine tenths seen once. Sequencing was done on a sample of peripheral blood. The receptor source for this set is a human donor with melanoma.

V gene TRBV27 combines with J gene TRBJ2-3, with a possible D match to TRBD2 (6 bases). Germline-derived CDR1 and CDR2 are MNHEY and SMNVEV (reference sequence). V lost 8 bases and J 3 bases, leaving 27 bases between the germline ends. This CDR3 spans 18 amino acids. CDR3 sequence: CASPPPGLAAGLTDTQYF. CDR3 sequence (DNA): TGTGCCAGCCCCCCACCGGGCTTAGCGGCTGGGTTAACAGATACGCAGTATTTT.

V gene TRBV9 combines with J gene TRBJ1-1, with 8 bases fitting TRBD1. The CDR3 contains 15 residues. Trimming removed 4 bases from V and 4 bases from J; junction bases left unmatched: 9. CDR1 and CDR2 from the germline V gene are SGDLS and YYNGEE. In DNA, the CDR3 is TGTGCCAGCAGCTCCGGGACAGGTAGGAGCACTGAAGCTTTCTTT. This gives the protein CASSSGTGRSTEAFF.

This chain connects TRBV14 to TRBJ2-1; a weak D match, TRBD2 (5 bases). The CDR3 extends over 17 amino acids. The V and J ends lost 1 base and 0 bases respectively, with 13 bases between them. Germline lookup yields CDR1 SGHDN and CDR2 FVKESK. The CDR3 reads CASSQVASITSYNEQFF. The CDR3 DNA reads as TGTGCCAGCAGCCAAGTGGCTAGCATTACCTCCTACAATGAGCAGTTCTTC.